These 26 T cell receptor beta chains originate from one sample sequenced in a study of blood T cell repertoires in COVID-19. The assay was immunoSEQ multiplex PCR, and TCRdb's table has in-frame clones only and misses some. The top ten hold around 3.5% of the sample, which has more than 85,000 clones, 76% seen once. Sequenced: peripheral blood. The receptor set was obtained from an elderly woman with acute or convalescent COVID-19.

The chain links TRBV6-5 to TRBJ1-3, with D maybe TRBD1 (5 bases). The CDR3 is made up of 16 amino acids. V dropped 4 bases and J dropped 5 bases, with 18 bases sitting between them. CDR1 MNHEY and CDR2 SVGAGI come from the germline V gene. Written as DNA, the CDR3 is TGTGCCAGCAGTTCCCCCCCCAGGGCAGGTAGAAACACCATATATTTT. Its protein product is CASSSPPRAGRNTIYF.

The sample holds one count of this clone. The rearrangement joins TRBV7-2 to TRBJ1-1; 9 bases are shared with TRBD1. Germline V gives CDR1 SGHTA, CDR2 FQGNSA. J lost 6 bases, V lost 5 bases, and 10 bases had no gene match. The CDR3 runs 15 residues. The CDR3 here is CASSVRTGVTAEAFF. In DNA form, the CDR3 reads TGTGCCAGCAGCGTACGGACAGGGGTAACGGCTGAAGCTTTCTTT.

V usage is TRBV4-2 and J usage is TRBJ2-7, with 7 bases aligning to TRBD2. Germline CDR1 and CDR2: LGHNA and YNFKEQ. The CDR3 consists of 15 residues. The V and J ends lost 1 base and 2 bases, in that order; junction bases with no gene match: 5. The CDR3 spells CASSQVSSGTYEQYF. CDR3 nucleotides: TGTGCCAGCAGCCAAGTGAGCAGCGGGACCTACGAGCAGTACTTC.

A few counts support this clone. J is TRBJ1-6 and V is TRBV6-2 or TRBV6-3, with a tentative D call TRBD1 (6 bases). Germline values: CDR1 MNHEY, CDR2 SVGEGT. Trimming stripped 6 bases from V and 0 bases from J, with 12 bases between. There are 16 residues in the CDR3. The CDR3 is CASSEDRSSYNSPLHF. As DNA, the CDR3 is TGTGCCAGCAGCGAAGACAGGAGCTCCTATAATTCACCCCTCCACTTT.

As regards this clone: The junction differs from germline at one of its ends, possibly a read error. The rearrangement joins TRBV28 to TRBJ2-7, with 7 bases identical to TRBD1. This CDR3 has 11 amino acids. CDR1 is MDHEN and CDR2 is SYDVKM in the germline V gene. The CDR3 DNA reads TGTGCCAGCAGTTTAGACAGGGCCCGAGACTTC. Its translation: CASSLDRARDF. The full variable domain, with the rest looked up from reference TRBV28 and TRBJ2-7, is DVKVTQSSRYLVKRTGEKVFLECVQDMDHENMFWYRQDPGLGLRLIYFSYDVKMKEKGDIPEGYSVSREKKERFSLILESASTNQTSMYLCASSLDRARDFGPGTRLTVT.

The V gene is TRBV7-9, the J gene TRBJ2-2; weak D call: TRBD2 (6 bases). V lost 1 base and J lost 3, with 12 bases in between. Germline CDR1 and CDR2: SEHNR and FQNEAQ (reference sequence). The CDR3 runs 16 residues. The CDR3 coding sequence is TGTGCCAGCAGCTTAGTGGGCAGGGAGGACACCGGGGAGCTGTTTTTT. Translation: CASSLVGREDTGELFF.

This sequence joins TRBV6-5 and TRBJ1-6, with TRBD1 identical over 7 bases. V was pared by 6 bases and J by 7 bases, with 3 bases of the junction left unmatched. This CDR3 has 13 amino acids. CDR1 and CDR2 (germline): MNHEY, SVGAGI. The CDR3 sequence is CASSLQGNSPLHF. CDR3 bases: TGTGCCAGCAGCTTACAGGGGAATTCACCCCTCCACTTT.

The CDR3 protein is CASSGERGFTDTQYF. The DNA for the CDR3 is TGTGCCAGCAGTGGCGAGCGGGGATTCACAGATACGCAGTATTTT. The chain couples TRBV2 to TRBJ2-3, with 7 bases matching TRBD2. Germline-derived CDR1 and CDR2 are SNHLY and FYNNEI. With 4 bases clipped from V and 2 bases from J, the junction kept 6 bases outside the gene matches. This CDR3 has 15 residues.

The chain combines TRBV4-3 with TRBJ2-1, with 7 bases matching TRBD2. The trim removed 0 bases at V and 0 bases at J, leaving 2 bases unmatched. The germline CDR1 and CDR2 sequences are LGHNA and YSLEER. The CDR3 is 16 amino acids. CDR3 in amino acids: CASSQEWDYSYNEQFF. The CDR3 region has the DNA TGCGCCAGCAGCCAAGAATGGGACTACTCCTACAATGAGCAGTTCTTC.

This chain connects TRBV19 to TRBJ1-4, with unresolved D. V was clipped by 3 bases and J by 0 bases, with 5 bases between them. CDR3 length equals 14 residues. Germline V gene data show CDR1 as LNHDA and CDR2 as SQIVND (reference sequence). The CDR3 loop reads CASSMETTNEKLFF. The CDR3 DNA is TGTGCCAGTAGTATGGAGACAACTAATGAAAAACTGTTTTTT.

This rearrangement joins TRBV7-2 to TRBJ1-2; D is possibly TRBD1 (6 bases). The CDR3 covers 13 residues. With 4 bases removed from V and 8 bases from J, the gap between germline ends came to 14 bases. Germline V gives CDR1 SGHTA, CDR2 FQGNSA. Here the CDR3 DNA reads TGTGCCAGCAGCTCCAGGACAGAAAGCGGCTACACCTTC. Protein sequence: CASSSRTESGYTF.

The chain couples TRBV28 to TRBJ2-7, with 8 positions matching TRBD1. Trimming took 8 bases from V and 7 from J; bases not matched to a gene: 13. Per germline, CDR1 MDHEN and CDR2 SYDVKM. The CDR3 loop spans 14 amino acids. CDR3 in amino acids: CASAMDRASREQYF. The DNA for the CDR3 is TGTGCCAGCGCGATGGACAGGGCTTCTCGGGAGCAGTACTTC.

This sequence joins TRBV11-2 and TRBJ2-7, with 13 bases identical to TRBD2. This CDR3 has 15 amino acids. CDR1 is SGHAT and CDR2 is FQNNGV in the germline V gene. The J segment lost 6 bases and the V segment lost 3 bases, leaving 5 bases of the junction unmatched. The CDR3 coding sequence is TGTGCCAGCAGCTTGTCCCGACTAGCGGGAGGCGAGCAGTACTTC. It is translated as CASSLSRLAGGEQYF.

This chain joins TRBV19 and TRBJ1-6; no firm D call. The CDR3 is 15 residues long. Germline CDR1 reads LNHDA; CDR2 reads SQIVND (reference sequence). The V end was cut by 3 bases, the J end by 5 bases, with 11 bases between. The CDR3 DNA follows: TGTGCCAGTAGTATGGAGGTGCCAGATAATTCACCCCTCCACTTT. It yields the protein CASSMEVPDNSPLHF.

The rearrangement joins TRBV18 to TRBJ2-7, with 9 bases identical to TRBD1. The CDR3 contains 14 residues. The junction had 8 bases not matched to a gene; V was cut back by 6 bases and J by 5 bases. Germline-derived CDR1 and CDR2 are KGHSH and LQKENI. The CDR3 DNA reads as TGTGCCAGCTCCCCGAGGACAGGGGTAGACGAGCAGTACTTC. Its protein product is CASSPRTGVDEQYF.

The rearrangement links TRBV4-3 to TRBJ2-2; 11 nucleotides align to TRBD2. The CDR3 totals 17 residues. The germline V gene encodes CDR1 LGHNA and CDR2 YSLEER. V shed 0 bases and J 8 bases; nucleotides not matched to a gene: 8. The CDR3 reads CASSQDLAGGVYGELFF. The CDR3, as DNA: TGCGCCAGCAGCCAAGATCTAGCGGGAGGTGTATATGGGGAGCTGTTTTTT.

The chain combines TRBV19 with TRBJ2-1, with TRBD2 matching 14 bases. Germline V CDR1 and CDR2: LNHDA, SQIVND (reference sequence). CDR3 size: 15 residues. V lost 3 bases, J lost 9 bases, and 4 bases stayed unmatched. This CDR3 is CASSMGTSGGFEQFF. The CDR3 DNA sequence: TGTGCCAGTAGTATGGGGACTAGCGGGGGCTTTGAGCAGTTCTTC.

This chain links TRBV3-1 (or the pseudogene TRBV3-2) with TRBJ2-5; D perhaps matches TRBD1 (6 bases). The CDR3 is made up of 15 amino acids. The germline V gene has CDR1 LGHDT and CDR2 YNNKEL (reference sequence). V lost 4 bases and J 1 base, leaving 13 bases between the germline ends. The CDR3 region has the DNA TGTGCCAGCAGCCTCAAGGGGGTTGTCCAAGAGACCCAGTACTTC. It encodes CASSLKGVVQETQYF.

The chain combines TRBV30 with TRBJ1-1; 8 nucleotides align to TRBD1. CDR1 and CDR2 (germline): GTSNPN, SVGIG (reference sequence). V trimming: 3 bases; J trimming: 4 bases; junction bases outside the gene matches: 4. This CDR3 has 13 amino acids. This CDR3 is CAWRHTGGTEAFF. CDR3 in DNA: TGTGCCTGGAGACATACAGGGGGCACTGAAGCTTTCTTT.

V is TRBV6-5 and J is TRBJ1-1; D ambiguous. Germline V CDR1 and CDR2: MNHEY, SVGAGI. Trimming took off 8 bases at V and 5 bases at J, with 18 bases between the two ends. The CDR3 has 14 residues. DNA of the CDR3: TGTGCCAGCGCACCGGGAGGAATAGGAACTGAAGCTTTCTTT. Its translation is CASAPGGIGTEAFF.

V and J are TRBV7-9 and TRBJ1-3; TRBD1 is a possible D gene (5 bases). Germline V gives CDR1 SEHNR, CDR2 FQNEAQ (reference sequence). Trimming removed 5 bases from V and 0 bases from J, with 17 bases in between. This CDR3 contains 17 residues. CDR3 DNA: TGTGCCAGCAGCATGTTTAGGGGATACCCCTCTGGAAACACCATATATTTT. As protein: CASSMFRGYPSGNTIYF. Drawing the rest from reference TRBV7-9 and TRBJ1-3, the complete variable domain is DTGVSQNPRHKITKRGQNVTFRCDPISEHNRLYWYRQTLGQGPEFLTYFQNEAQLEKSRLLSDRFSAERPKGSFSTLEIQRTEQGDSAMYLCASSMFRGYPSGNTIYFGEGSWLTVV.

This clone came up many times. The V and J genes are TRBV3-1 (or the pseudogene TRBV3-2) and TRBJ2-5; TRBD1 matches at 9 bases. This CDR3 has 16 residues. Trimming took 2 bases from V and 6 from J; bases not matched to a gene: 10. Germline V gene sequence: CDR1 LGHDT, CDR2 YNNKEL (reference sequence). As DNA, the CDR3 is TGTGCCAGCAGCCAAATGACAGGGGGGAACGGGAAGACCCAGTACTTC. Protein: CASSQMTGGNGKTQYF.

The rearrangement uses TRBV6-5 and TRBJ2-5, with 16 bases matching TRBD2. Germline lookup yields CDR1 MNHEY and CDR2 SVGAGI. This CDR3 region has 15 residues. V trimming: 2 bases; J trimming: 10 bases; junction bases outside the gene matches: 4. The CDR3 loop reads CASSYGTSGGDGQYF. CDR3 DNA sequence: TGTGCCAGCAGTTACGGGACTAGCGGGGGGGACGGCCAGTACTTC.

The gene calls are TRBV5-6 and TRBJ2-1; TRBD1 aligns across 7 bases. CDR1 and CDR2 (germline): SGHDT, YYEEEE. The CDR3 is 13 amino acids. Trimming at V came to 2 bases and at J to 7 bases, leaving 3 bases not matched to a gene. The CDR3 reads CASSFVQGNEQFF. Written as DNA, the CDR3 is TGTGCCAGCAGCTTTGTACAGGGGAATGAGCAGTTCTTC.

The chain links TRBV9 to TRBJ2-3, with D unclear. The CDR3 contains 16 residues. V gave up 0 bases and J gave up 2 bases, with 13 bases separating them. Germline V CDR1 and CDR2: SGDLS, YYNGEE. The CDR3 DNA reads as TGTGCCAGCAGCGTAGCTGTGAGTCTCCCCACAGATACGCAGTATTTT. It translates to CASSVAVSLPTDTQYF.

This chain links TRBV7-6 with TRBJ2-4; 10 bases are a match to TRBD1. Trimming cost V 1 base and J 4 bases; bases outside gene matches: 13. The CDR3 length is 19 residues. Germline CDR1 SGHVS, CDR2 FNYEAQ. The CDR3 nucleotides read TGTGCCAGCAGCTTAGGGACAGGGGGGTTCACTAGCGGTAAAAACATTCAGTACTTC. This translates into CASSLGTGGFTSGKNIQYF.